This T cell receptor (beta chain) was retrieved from a study of CD8+ T cells in alopecia areata. The treatment denotes: oral pan-JAK inhibitor, 5-10 mg twice daily. Alopecia areata patients gave lesional scalp punch biopsies and peripheral blood samples. RNA, once extracted, was reverse transcribed into cDNA for use as the sequencing template. TCRdb's copy holds only in-frame clones and misses some; the assay was immunoSEQ multiplex PCR. This table holds hundreds of thousands of clones, 60% found once. Sample: CD4+ T cells sorted from blood, taken around week 54, from a patient treated with tofacitinib. The clonotype was recovered from a human donor with alopecia areata.

The DNA for the CDR3 is TGTGCCAGCAGTCGGACCCAAGAGACCCAGTACTTC. Protein sequence: CASSRTQETQYF. The genes are TRBV6-5 and TRBJ2-5; D remains unclear. CDR1 and CDR2 from the germline V gene are MNHEY and SVGAGI. The CDR3 loop spans 12 amino acids. V was shortened by 5 bases and J by 1 base, with 5 bases between the two germline ends.